This section outlines one TCR beta chain sequence together with its context. Its antigen is undetermined. Possible read error: a much larger clone is one base away. These data come from a study of T cell repertoires in cytomegalovirus infection. Background on the study: Indicated by public TCR beta signatures were CMV infection and matching HLA type.

CDR3 length equals 17 residues. V lost 2 bases and J lost 8; bases outside the gene matches: 14. Germline V lookup: CDR1 SGHTA, CDR2 FQGNSA. The study's findings and limits: Dominant in the ex vivo response were TCR beta clonotypes restricted by HLA-C and specific for CMV. The cumulative frequency of public TCR beta families identified carriers of CMV plus the relevant HLA.

TCRdb processed the reads anew with MiXCR; each CDR3 protein has one entry. The data show about a million distinct CDR3 sequences, with approximately 30% seen just once and 13% held by the top ten. The V gene is TRBV7-2, the J gene TRBJ2-1; 8 positions match TRBD2. Sample: cultured CD8+ T cells from PBMCs, taken from culture after CMV antigen stimulation. The clonotype comes from a human donor in good health (CMV status not recorded). Some clones in this sample may be carry-over from other donors' samples. The CDR3 nucleotides read TGTACCAGCAGCTTACCCGTCGGGGGGGGGCGCATCGATGAGCAGTTCTTC. This gives the protein CTSSLPVGGGRIDEQFF.